Given below is one T cell receptor (beta chain) in context. Trimming cost V 8 bases and J 7 bases; bases outside gene matches: 6. This CDR3 is built from 12 residues. How the authors handled the data: How many nucleated cells were present was estimated from reference gene primer amplification. The table came from immunoSEQ multiplex PCR; TCRdb's copy has only in-frame clones and leaves some out. Clonal size and the V and J genes are those of that table, whereas D and trimming came from the DNA. The table lists around 100,000 clones, more than 90% of them singletons, with 1.9% in the top ten. These data belong to a study of blood T cell repertoires in COVID-19.

This TCR came from a woman aged 45-65 years with COVID-19, enrolled during active disease. The rearrangement joins TRBV12-3 or TRBV12-4 to TRBJ2-3, with TRBD2 matching over 7 bases. Sequencing input: peripheral blood. The DNA for the CDR3 is TGTGCCAGCGCCTCGGGGGGTCATACGCAGTATTTT. Its translation: CASASGGHTQYF.